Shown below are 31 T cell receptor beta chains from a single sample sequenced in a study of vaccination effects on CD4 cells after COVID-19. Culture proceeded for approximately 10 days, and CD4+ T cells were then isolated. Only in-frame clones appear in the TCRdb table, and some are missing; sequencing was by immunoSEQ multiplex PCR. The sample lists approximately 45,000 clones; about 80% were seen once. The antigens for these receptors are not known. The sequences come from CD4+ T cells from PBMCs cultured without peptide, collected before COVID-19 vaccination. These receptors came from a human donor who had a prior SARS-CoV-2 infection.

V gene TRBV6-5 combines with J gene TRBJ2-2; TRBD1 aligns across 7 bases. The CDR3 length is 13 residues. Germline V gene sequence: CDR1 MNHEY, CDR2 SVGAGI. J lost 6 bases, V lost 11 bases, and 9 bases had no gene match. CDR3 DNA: TGTGCCCGAAGGGACAGTAAGGCCGGGGAGCTGTTTTTT. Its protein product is CARRDSKAGELFF.

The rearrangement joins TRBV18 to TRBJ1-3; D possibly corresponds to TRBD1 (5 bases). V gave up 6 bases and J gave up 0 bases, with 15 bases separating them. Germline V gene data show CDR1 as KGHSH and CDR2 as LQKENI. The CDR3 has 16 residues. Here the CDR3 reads CASSSSGTGSGNTIYF. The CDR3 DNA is TGTGCCAGCTCGTCTTCGGGCACAGGCTCTGGAAACACCATATATTTT.

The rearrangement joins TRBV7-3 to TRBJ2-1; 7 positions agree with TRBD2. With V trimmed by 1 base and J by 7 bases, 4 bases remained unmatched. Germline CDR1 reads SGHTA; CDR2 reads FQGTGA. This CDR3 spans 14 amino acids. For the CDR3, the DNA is TGTGCCAGCAGCTTAAACCCCGGGGGGAATGAGCAGTTCTTC. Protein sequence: CASSLNPGGNEQFF.

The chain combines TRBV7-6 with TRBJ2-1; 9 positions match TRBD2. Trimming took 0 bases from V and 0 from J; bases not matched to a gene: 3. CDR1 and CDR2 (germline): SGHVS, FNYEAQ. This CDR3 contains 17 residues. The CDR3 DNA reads TGTGCCAGCAGCTTAGCTAGCGGGAGAAGCTCCTACAATGAGCAGTTCTTC. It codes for CASSLASGRSSYNEQFF.

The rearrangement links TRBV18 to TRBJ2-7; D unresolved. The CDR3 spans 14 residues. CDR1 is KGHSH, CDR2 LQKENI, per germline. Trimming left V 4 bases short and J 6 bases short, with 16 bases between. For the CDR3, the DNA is TGTGCCAGCTCACTCACCGCGACGACGAGCGAGCAGTACTTC. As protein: CASSLTATTSEQYF.

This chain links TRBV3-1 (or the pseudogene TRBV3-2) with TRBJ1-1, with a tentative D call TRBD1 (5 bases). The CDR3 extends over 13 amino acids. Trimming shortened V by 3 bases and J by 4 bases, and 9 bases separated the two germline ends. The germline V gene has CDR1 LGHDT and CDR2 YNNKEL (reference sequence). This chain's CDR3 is CASSHIGATEAFF. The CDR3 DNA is TGTGCCAGCAGCCACATCGGGGCCACTGAAGCTTTCTTT.

As DNA, the CDR3 is TGTGCCAGCTCACCATCCAACTATGGCTACACCTTC. The encoded protein is CASSPSNYGYTF. The chain carries TRBV18 and TRBJ1-2; D is unclear. Germline CDR1 reads KGHSH; CDR2 reads LQKENI. CDR3 size: 12 residues. V was pared by 2 bases and J by 2 bases, with 3 bases between.

The DNA for the CDR3 is TGTGCCAGCAGTGGTCACTACGAGCAGTACTTC. It codes for CASSGHYEQYF. This chain connects TRBV2 to TRBJ2-7; no firm D call. There are 11 residues in the CDR3. The V gene's germline CDR1 is SNHLY and CDR2 FYNNEI. Trimming removed 4 bases from V and 3 bases from J, with 4 bases in between.

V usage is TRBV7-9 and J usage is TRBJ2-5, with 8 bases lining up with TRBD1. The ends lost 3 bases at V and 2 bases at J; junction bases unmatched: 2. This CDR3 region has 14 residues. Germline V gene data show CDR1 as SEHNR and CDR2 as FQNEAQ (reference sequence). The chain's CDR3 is CASSLDRAQETQYF. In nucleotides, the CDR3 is TGTGCCAGCAGCTTGGACAGGGCGCAAGAGACCCAGTACTTC.

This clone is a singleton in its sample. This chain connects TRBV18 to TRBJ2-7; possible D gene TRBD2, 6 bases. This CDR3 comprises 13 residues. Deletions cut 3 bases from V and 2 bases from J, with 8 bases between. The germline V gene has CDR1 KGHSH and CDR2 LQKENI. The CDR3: CASSPGTPYEQYF. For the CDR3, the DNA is TGTGCCAGCTCACCGGGGACTCCCTACGAGCAGTACTTC. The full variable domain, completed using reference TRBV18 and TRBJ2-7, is NAGVMQNPRHLVRRRGQEARLRCSPMKGHSHVYWYRQLPEEGLKFMVYLQKENIIDESGMPKERFSAEFPKEGPSILRIQQVVRGDSAAYFCASSPGTPYEQYFGPGTRLTVT.

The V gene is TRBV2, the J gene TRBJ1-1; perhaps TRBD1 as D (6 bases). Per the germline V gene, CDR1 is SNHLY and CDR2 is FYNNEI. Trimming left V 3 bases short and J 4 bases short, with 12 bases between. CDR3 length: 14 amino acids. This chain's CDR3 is CASSDYTGSTEAFF. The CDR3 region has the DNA TGTGCCAGCAGTGACTATACAGGGAGCACTGAAGCTTTCTTT.

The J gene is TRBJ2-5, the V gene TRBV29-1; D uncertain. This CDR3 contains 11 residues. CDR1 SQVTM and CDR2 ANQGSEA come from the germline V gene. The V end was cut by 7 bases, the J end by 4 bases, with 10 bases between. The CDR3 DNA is TGCAGCGCGAACACACCAGAGACCCAGTACTTC. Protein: CSANTPETQYF.

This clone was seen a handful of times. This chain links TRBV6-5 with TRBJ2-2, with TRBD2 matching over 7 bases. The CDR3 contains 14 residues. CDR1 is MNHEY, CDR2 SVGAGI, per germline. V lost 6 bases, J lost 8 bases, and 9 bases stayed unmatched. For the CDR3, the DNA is TGTGCCAGCAGCTCCGGGGGGTCCGATGGGGAGCTGTTTTTT. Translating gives CASSSGGSDGELFF.

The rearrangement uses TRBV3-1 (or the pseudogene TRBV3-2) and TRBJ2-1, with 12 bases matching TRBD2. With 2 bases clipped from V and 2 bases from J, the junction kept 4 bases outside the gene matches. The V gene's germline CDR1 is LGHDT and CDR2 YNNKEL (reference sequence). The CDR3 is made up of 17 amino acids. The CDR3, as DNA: TGTGCCAGCAGCCAACCGGGACTAGCGGGCCCCTACAATGAGCAGTTCTTC. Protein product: CASSQPGLAGPYNEQFF.

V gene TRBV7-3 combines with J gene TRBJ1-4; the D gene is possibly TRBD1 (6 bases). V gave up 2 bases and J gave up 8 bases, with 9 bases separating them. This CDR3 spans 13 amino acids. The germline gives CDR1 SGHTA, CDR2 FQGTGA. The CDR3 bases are TGTGCCAGCAGCTTAGGGGGCGGCGAAAAACTGTTTTTT. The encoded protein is CASSLGGGEKLFF.

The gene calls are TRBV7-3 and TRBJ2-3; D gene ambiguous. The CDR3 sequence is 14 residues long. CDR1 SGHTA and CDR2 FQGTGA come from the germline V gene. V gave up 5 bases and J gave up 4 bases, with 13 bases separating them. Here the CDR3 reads CASSPGLESDTQYF. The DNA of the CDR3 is TGTGCCAGCAGCCCCGGATTGGAGTCAGATACGCAGTATTTT.

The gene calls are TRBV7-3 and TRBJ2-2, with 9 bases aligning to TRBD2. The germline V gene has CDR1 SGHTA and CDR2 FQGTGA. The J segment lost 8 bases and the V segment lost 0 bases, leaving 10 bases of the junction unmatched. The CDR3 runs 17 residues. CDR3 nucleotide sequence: TGTGCCAGCAGCTTAACATTGGATTTAGCGGGAGCTGGGGAGCTGTTTTTT. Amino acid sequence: CASSLTLDLAGAGELFF.

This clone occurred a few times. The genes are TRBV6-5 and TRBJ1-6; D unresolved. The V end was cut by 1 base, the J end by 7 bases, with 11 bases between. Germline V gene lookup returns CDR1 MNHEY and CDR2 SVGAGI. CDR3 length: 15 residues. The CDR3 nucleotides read TGTGCCAGCAGTTACTATGGGCGCGGGAATTCACCCCTCCACTTT. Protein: CASSYYGRGNSPLHF.

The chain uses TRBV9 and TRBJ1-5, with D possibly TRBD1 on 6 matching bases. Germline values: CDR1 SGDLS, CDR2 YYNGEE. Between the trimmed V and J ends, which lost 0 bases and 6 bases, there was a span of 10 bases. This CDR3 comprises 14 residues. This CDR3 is CASSVEPGVQPQHF. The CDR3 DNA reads TGTGCCAGCAGCGTAGAACCAGGGGTTCAGCCCCAGCATTTT.

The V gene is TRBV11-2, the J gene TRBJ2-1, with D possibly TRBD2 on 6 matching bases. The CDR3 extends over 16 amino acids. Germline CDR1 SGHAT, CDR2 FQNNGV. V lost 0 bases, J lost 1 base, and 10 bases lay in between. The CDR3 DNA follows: TGTGCCAGCAGCTTAGATCTCAGCGGGTCCTACAATGAGCAGTTCTTC. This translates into CASSLDLSGSYNEQFF. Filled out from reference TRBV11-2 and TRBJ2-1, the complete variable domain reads EAGVAQSPRYKIIEKRQSVAFWCNPISGHATLYWYQQILGQGPKLLIQFQNNGVVDDSQLPKDRFSAERLKGVDSTLKIQPAKLEDSAVYLCASSLDLSGSYNEQFFGPGTRLTVL.

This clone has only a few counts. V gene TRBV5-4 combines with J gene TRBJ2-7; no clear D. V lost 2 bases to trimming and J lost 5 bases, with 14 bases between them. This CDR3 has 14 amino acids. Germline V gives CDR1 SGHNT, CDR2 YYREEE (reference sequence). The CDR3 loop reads CASSFGRSLHEQYF. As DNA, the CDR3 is TGTGCCAGCAGCTTCGGCCGTAGTCTACACGAGCAGTACTTC.

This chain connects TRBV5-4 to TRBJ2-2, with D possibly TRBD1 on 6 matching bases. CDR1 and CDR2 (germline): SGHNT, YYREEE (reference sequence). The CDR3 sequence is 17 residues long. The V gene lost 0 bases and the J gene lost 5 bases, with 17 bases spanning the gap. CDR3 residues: CASSLAPDRKGTGELFF. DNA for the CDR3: TGTGCCAGCAGCTTGGCGCCTGACAGGAAGGGGACCGGGGAGCTGTTTTTT. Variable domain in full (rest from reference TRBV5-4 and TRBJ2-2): ETGVTQSPTHLIKTRGQQVTLRCSSQSGHNTVSWYQQALGQGPQFIFQYYREEENGRGNFPPRFSGLQFPNYSSELNVNALELDDSALYLCASSLAPDRKGTGELFFGEGSRLTVL.

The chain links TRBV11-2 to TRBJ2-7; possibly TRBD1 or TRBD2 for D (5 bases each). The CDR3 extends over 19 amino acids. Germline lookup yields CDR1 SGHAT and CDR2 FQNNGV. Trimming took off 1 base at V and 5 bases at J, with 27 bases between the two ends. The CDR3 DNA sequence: TGTGCCAGCAGCTTAGTTGGGTCGTGGGGGACCGCCGAAACCCACGAGCAGTACTTC. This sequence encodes CASSLVGSWGTAETHEQYF.

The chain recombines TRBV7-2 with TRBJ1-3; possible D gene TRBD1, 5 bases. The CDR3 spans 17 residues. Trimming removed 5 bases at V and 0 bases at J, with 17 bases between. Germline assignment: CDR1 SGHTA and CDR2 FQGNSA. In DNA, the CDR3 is TGTGCCAGCAGCAGGTCAGGACATAGAAGCTCTGGAAACACCATATATTTT. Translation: CASSRSGHRSSGNTIYF.

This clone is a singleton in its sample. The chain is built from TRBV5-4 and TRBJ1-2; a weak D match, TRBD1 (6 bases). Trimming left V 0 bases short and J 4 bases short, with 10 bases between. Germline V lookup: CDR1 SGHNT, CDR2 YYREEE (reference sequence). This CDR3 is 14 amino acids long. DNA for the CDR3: TGTGCCAGCAGCTTGGACCCGGGGGCCTATGGCTACACCTTC. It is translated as CASSLDPGAYGYTF. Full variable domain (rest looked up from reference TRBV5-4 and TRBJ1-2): ETGVTQSPTHLIKTRGQQVTLRCSSQSGHNTVSWYQQALGQGPQFIFQYYREEENGRGNFPPRFSGLQFPNYSSELNVNALELDDSALYLCASSLDPGAYGYTFGSGTRLTVV.

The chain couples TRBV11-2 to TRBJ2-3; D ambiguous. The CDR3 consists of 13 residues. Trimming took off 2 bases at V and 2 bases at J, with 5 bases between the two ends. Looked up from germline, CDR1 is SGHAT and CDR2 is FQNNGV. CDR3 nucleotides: TGTGCCAGCAGCTTATCCCTCACAGATACGCAGTATTTT. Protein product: CASSLSLTDTQYF.

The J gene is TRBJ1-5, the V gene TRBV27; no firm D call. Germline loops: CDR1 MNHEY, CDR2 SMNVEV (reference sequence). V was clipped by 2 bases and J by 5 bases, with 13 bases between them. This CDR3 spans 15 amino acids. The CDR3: CASSLTGRDYQPQHF. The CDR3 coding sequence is TGTGCCAGCAGTTTAACGGGAAGGGATTATCAGCCCCAGCATTTT.

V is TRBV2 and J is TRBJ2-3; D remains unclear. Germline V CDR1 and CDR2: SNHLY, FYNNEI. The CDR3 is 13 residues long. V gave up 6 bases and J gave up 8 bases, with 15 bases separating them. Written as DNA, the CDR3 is TGTGCCAGCAGCCGGATACGCGAGAGTACGCAGTATTTT. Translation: CASSRIRESTQYF. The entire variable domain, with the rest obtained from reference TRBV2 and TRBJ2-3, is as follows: EPEVTQTPSHQVTQMGQEVILRCVPISNHLYFYWYRQILGQKVEFLVSFYNNEISEKSEIFDDQFSVERPDGSNFTLKIRSTKLEDSAMYFCASSRIRESTQYFGPGTRLTVL.

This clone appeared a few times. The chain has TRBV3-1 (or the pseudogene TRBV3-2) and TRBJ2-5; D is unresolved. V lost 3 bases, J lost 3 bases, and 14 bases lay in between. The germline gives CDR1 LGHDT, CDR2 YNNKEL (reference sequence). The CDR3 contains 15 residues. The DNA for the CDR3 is TGTGCCAGCAGCCACGGTCCCGCAAGAAAAGAGACCCAGTACTTC. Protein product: CASSHGPARKETQYF.

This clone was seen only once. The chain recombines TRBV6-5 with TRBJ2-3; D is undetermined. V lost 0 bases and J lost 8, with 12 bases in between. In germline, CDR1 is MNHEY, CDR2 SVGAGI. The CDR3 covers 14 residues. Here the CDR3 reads CASSYSAQVSTQYF. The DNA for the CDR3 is TGTGCCAGCAGTTACTCGGCCCAAGTCAGTACGCAGTATTTT.

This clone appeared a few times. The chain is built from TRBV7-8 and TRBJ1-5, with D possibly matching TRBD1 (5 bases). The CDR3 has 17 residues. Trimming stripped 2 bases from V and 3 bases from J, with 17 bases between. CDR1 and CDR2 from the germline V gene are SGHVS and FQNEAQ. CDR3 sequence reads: CASSLSKQAYSNQPQHF. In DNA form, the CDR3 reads TGTGCCAGCAGCTTAAGCAAACAGGCCTACTCCAATCAGCCCCAGCATTTT.